This T cell receptor beta chain was identified in a study of tumor-infiltrating lymphocytes in primary liver carcinoma. RNA was extracted from whole blood without cell sorting, alongside germline DNA. Regarding this clonotype: The junction and the germline gene differ at one end; a read error may be behind it.

Per germline, CDR1 MNHEY and CDR2 SVGEGT. The CDR3 contains 12 residues. Total RNA (about 500 ng) served as template for TCR beta cDNA synthesis primed by a constant-region primer. ARM-PCR was slightly modified, and three nested multiplex PCR rounds with it gave rise to the TCR beta libraries. With TRBV1-TRBV30 forward primers and a C-beta reverse primer, the first two PCR rounds were run for about 10 cycles each. TCRdb processed the multiplex PCR reads anew with MiXCR; each CDR3 protein has one entry. Here the sample spans approximately 300,000 distinct CDR3 sequences, more than 55% being singletons.

The clonotype originates from a man aged 35-49 years with primary liver carcinoma and hepatitis B virus infection. The sequenced material came from peripheral blood. The V and J genes are TRBV6-2 or TRBV6-3 and TRBJ1-5; D ambiguous. DNA for the CDR3: TGTGCCAGCAGAAGGAGCGATCAGTCCCAGCATTTT. Its translation: CASRRSDQSQHF.